This T cell receptor (beta chain) is drawn from a study of cytomegalovirus exposure and HLA in healthy donors. At the level of the study: Most genotyped donors, approximately 77% of some 400, had Caucasian-associated genetic ancestry.

The ends lost 10 bases at V and 10 bases at J; junction bases unmatched: 9. Germline loops: CDR1 MDHEN, CDR2 SYDVKM. This CDR3 has 11 residues. Use of 60 Vbeta and 13 Jbeta primers characterized the PCR. TCRdb's table, derived via immunoSEQ multiplex PCR, lists solely in-frame clones and lacks some. In the table there are about 120,000 clones, around 75% of which are singletons. Study-wide findings and caveats: The classifier reportedly diagnosed cytomegalovirus status with high sensitivity and specificity.

In this sample, this clone turned up a few times. Its antigen is currently unknown. This chain connects TRBV28 to TRBJ1-1; 7 bases align to TRBD1. The sequenced material came from PBMCs. This TCR was recovered from a middle-aged woman in good health and CMV-seropositive. The CDR3 is CATQPGTAAFF. DNA of the CDR3: TGTGCCACCCAACCCGGGACAGCAGCTTTCTTT.